This entry concerns a single T cell receptor beta chain. Its cognate antigen is unknown. This sample is drawn from a study of radiotherapy plus CTLA-4 blockade in lung cancer. Study information: Overall, roughly 18% of patients showed an objective response, while 31% attained disease control.

CDR3 length: 15 residues. Germline V CDR1 and CDR2: MNHEY, SVGAGI. Trimming cost V 7 bases and J 4 bases; bases outside gene matches: 8. Study-level points and caveats: Increased serum interferon-beta after radiation also reportedly predicted response strongly.

Only in-frame clones appear in the TCRdb table, and some are missing; sequencing was by immunoSEQ multiplex PCR. Here the sample spans about 78,000 clones, 75% to 90% being singletons. CTLA-4 blockade with ipilimumab, together with focal radiation, was given to patients with chemo-refractory metastatic non-small-cell lung cancer. The V and J genes are TRBV6-5 and TRBJ1-3; 9 nucleotides match TRBD1. The clonotype was recovered from a human donor with non-small cell lung cancer who had a partial response to radiotherapy plus ipilimumab. Sequencing used peripheral blood, obtained from a patient treated with radiotherapy plus ipilimumab. In nucleotides, the CDR3 is TGTGCCAGCACCCGGATACAGGGGGCAGGAAACACCATATATTTT. Translated: CASTRIQGAGNTIYF.